The entry below gives a single T cell receptor (beta chain) sequence along with its context. Its cognate antigen is unknown. This sample stems from a study of human T cells and chemical hapten exposure. Study-level results: TCRs at a frequency above 1 in 1000 stayed unchanged with DPC sensitization.

Individual cDNA molecules had unique molecular identifiers attached to them by the library. TCRdb ran MiXCR on the reads and lists one entry per CDR3 protein. The sample includes more than 950 distinct CDR3 sequences, around 88% of them seen just once. Blood, whole and unfractionated, served as the source for total RNA extraction. Germline lookup yields CDR1 SGHDT and CDR2 YYEEEE. V shed 3 bases and J 6 bases; nucleotides not matched to a gene: 6. CDR3 size: 15 residues. This sequence was found in a human donor with alopecia, or a healthy volunteer (not recorded which). Some clones in this sample may be carry-over from other donors' samples. This table probably holds off-target reads from a library built for another chain. Sequencing was done on a sample of whole blood. V is TRBV5-6 and J is TRBJ2-5, with 12 bases fitting TRBD1. CDR3 in amino acids: CASSWGQGAGKTQYF. The CDR3, as DNA: TGTGCCAGCAGCTGGGGACAGGGGGCCGGAAAGACCCAGTACTTC. The whole variable domain, remainder taken from reference TRBV5-6 and TRBJ2-5, is DAGVTQSPTHLIKTRGQQVTLRCSPKSGHDTVSWYQQALGQGPQFIFQYYEEEERQRGNFPDRFSGHQFPNYSSELNVNALLLGDSALYLCASSWGQGAGKTQYFGPGTRLLVL.